The 27 T cell receptor beta chains reported below all come from one sample, sequenced in a study of blood T cell repertoires in COVID-19. Here immunoSEQ multiplex PCR was the method, and the copy in TCRdb shows in-frame clones only, minus some. This repertoire shows about 250,000 clones, about 91% found once; its top ten account for 6% to 6.5%. Material for sequencing was peripheral blood. Receptor source: a woman aged 30 to 39 with COVID-19, enrolled during active disease.

This clone was recorded once. J is TRBJ1-1 and V is TRBV6-5; TRBD1 aligns across 11 bases. CDR1 MNHEY and CDR2 SVGAGI come from the germline V gene. CDR3 length: 15 amino acids. Germline trimming cut 6 bases from V and 5 bases from J; bases unmatched to any gene: 8. CDR3 residues: CASSAAGTGGTEAFF. The CDR3 DNA reads as TGTGCCAGCAGCGCAGCCGGGACAGGGGGTACTGAAGCTTTCTTT.

The chain joins TRBV7-2 to TRBJ1-2, with a tentative D call TRBD1 (6 bases). Germline V gene lookup returns CDR1 SGHTA and CDR2 FQGNSA. V lost 5 bases and J lost 7, with 20 bases in between. This CDR3 region has 15 residues. CDR3 in amino acids: CASSEQGGAVGGYTF. The CDR3 nucleotides read TGTGCCAGCAGCGAACAAGGGGGGGCAGTCGGTGGCTACACCTTC.

The CDR3 region is CASSPLRPGQGEKLFF. CDR3 bases: TGTGCCAGCTCACCCCTAAGGCCGGGACAAGGGGAAAAACTGTTTTTT. The rearrangement links TRBV18 to TRBJ1-4; a weak D match, TRBD1 (6 bases). CDR3 length: 16 residues. Per germline, CDR1 KGHSH and CDR2 LQKENI. Trimming cost V 3 bases and J 8 bases, with 19 bases left between them.

This clone was picked up one time. J is TRBJ2-7 and V is TRBV5-5, with 9 nucleotides matching TRBD2. Trimming took 2 bases from V and 2 from J; bases not matched to a gene: 5. The V gene's germline CDR1 is SGHKS and CDR2 YYEKEE (reference sequence). The CDR3 has 15 amino acids. DNA of the CDR3: TGTGCCAGCAGCTTTAGCGGGGGTGAAGCCTACGAGCAGTACTTC. This codes for CASSFSGGEAYEQYF.

This chain uses TRBV19 with TRBJ2-5, with D unresolved. Looked up from germline, CDR1 is LNHDA and CDR2 is SQIVND (reference sequence). The CDR3 totals 13 residues. V lost 0 bases and J lost 5, with 7 bases in between. CDR3 sequence reads: CASSIDTWETQYF. Written as DNA, the CDR3 is TGTGCCAGTAGTATAGATACTTGGGAGACCCAGTACTTC.

This chain links TRBV19 with TRBJ2-2; possible D gene TRBD1, 5 bases. The V gene lost 0 bases and the J gene lost 1 base, with 9 bases spanning the gap. Germline values: CDR1 LNHDA, CDR2 SQIVND (reference sequence). The CDR3 is 16 amino acids. CDR3 sequence reads: CASSIDLTGNTGELFF. Written as DNA, the CDR3 is TGTGCCAGTAGTATAGATCTTACAGGGAACACCGGGGAGCTGTTTTTT.

The V gene is TRBV7-6, the J gene TRBJ1-2; maybe TRBD1 (6 bases). The CDR3 sequence is 14 residues long. V lost 5 bases, J lost 5 bases, and 15 bases lay in between. Germline assignment: CDR1 SGHVS and CDR2 FNYEAQ. The CDR3, as DNA: TGTGCCAGCAGCCGCCTTACAGGGCCTTATGGCTACACCTTC. It yields the protein CASSRLTGPYGYTF.

The V gene is TRBV6-5, the J gene TRBJ2-2; a weak D match, TRBD2 (6 bases). Trimming left V 10 bases short and J 2 bases short, with 14 bases between. Germline lookup yields CDR1 MNHEY and CDR2 SVGAGI. This CDR3 is 14 amino acids long. The CDR3 sequence: CATHTRGNTGELFF. The CDR3 nucleotides read TGTGCCACTCATACGCGGGGAAACACCGGGGAGCTGTTTTTT.

This clone has only one observation. This chain joins TRBV12-3 or TRBV12-4 and TRBJ1-2; D remains ambiguous. CDR3 length: 13 amino acids. V was trimmed by 2 bases and J by 4 bases, leaving 8 bases between them. The CDR3 DNA is TGTGCCAGCAGTTTACCAGCGGTCTATGGCTACACCTTC. Amino acids: CASSLPAVYGYTF.

J is TRBJ2-7 and V is TRBV9; D may be TRBD2 (6 bases). V was shortened by 0 bases and J by 5 bases, with 15 bases between the two germline ends. CDR3 length equals 15 residues. In germline, CDR1 is SGDLS, CDR2 YYNGEE. The CDR3 is CASSVGASENDEQYF. DNA of the CDR3: TGTGCCAGCAGCGTAGGGGCTAGCGAGAACGACGAGCAGTACTTC. The variable domain in full, with the rest retrieved from reference TRBV9 and TRBJ2-7, is DSGVTQTPKHLITATGQRVTLRCSPRSGDLSVYWYQQSLDQGLQFLIQYYNGEERAKGNILERFSAQQFPDLHSELNLSSLELGDSALYFCASSVGASENDEQYFGPGTRLTVT.

In this sample, this clone turned up once. CDR3 coding DNA: TGTGCCAGCAGTTACAGATACAATAATTCACCCCTCCACTTT. Protein sequence: CASSYRYNNSPLHF. This chain joins TRBV6-5 and TRBJ1-6; D gene ambiguous. The V gene lost 2 bases and the J gene lost 5 bases, with 7 bases spanning the gap. CDR3 size: 14 residues. Germline V lookup: CDR1 MNHEY, CDR2 SVGAGI.

This clone was recorded once. The chain uses TRBV7-9 and TRBJ1-4; D remains unclear. Trimming stripped 1 base from V and 0 bases from J, with 9 bases between. Germline V gene lookup returns CDR1 SEHNR and CDR2 FQNEAQ (reference sequence). This CDR3 has 16 residues. CDR3 nucleotides: TGTGCCAGCAGCTTAGGGCAGGCCGCAACTAATGAAAAACTGTTTTTT. This codes for CASSLGQAATNEKLFF.

V and J are TRBV24-1 and TRBJ2-1; a weak D match, TRBD1 (6 bases). The CDR3 covers 16 residues. V was shortened by 4 bases and J by 6 bases, with 18 bases between the two germline ends. Germline values: CDR1 KGHDR, CDR2 SFDVKD. For the CDR3, the DNA is TGTGCCACCAGTGAAACTTGGACAGATTCCCCCAATGAGCAGTTCTTC. Amino acid sequence: CATSETWTDSPNEQFF.

V usage is TRBV19 and J usage is TRBJ1-2; 12 bases fit TRBD1. The germline CDR1 and CDR2 sequences are LNHDA and SQIVND (reference sequence). This CDR3 contains 18 residues. V shed 2 bases, J shed 4 bases, and the junction held 11 bases outside the gene matches. The CDR3 sequence is CASSILGPGTGGSYGYTF. As DNA, the CDR3 is TGTGCCAGTAGTATACTCGGACCCGGGACAGGGGGCTCCTATGGCTACACCTTC.

The rearrangement uses TRBV18 and TRBJ2-7; TRBD1 matches 7 bases. Germline V gene data show CDR1 as KGHSH and CDR2 as LQKENI. J lost 6 bases, V lost 3 bases, and 11 bases had no gene match. The CDR3 is 15 amino acids. The CDR3 sequence is CASSPRQGQAFEQYF. Here the CDR3 DNA reads TGTGCCAGCTCACCCAGACAGGGACAAGCTTTCGAGCAGTACTTC.

The rearrangement links TRBV6-5 to TRBJ1-4; 7 nucleotides line up with TRBD1. The CDR3 contains 15 residues. CDR1 is MNHEY and CDR2 is SVGAGI in the germline V gene. V was clipped by 2 bases and J by 8 bases; unmatched bases: 8. The CDR3 spells CASSYDRVGSEKLFF. DNA for the CDR3: TGTGCCAGCAGTTACGACAGGGTTGGGAGCGAAAAACTGTTTTTT.

The chain recombines TRBV29-1 with TRBJ1-1; maybe TRBD1 (5 bases). Deletions cut 4 bases from V and 0 bases from J, with 9 bases between. Germline V lookup: CDR1 SQVTM, CDR2 ANQGSEA. The CDR3 spans 13 residues. CDR3 in DNA: TGCAGCGTTGGGGGCAGAGTGAACACTGAAGCTTTCTTT. It is translated as CSVGGRVNTEAFF. Supplemented by reference TRBV29-1 and TRBJ1-1, the full variable domain reads SAVISQKPSRDICQRGTSLTIQCQVDSQVTMMFWYRQQPGQSLTLIATANQGSEATYESGFVIDKFPISRPNLTFSTLTVSNMSPEDSSIYLCSVGGRVNTEAFFGQGTRLTVV.

The chain recombines TRBV5-1 with TRBJ2-1; 7 bases fit TRBD1. The CDR3 sequence is 15 residues long. CDR1 and CDR2 from the germline V gene are SGHRS and YFSETQ. Trimming took 0 bases from V and 9 from J; bases not matched to a gene: 9. The CDR3 reads CASSLGGGKWVEQFF. The CDR3 nucleotides read TGCGCCAGCAGCTTGGGAGGGGGCAAGTGGGTTGAGCAGTTCTTC.

This chain joins TRBV19 and TRBJ2-3, with TRBD2 matching over 14 bases. The CDR3 covers 16 residues. The germline V gene encodes CDR1 LNHDA and CDR2 SQIVND (reference sequence). V trimming: 8 bases; J trimming: 1 base; junction bases outside the gene matches: 5. The chain's CDR3 is CASRSGLAGGTDTQYF. The CDR3 DNA reads as TGTGCCAGTCGCTCGGGACTAGCGGGGGGCACAGATACGCAGTATTTT.

The V and J genes are TRBV29-1 and TRBJ1-5, with 7 bases fitting TRBD1. The CDR3 extends over 12 amino acids. Germline loops: CDR1 SQVTM, CDR2 ANQGSEA. V trimming: 5 bases; J trimming: 6 bases; junction bases outside the gene matches: 4. The CDR3 sequence: CSVSYRGQPQHF. The CDR3 DNA follows: TGCAGCGTTTCCTACAGGGGTCAGCCCCAGCATTTT.

This clone has just a few counts. The chain recombines TRBV10-1 with TRBJ2-7; TRBD1 matches 7 bases. Germline trimming cut 8 bases from V and 2 bases from J; bases unmatched to any gene: 9. The CDR3 is made up of 14 amino acids. CDR1 is WNHNN, CDR2 SYGVQD, per germline (reference sequence). This CDR3 reads CASDLRDSTYEQYV. The CDR3, as DNA: TGCGCCAGCGACCTCCGGGACAGCACCTACGAGCAGTACGTC.

This chain connects TRBV2 to TRBJ1-1, with 7 bases matching TRBD1. CDR1 is SNHLY, CDR2 FYNNEI, per germline. The CDR3 runs to 14 residues. V dropped 6 bases and J dropped 10; count of bases not matched to a gene: 14. CDR3 residues: CASSDPGQLSSAFF. The CDR3, as DNA: TGTGCCAGCAGCGACCCGGGACAGCTCTCCTCAGCTTTCTTT.

This clone was picked up one time. The chain uses TRBV6-2 or TRBV6-3 and TRBJ2-5; maybe TRBD2 (7 bases). Germline CDR1 is MNHEY and CDR2 is SVGEGT. V lost 3 bases to trimming and J lost 4 bases, with 12 bases between them. CDR3 length equals 14 residues. CDR3 protein: CASSYVRGAETQYF. The CDR3 DNA reads TGTGCCAGCAGTTATGTACGGGGGGCAGAGACCCAGTACTTC.

The CDR3 nucleotides are TGTGCCAGCAGTTTGGGAGGACTAGCGGGGGGGACAGAGACCCAGTACTTC. As protein: CASSLGGLAGGTETQYF. This chain uses TRBV28 with TRBJ2-5, with 15 bases aligning to TRBD2. CDR3 length: 17 residues. V was clipped by 3 bases and J by 4 bases; unmatched bases: 6. The germline V gene encodes CDR1 MDHEN and CDR2 SYDVKM.

This chain's CDR3 is CASSLNNEQFF. The CDR3 DNA reads as TGTGCCAGCAGTCTAAACAATGAGCAGTTCTTC. The chain combines TRBV12-3 or TRBV12-4 with TRBJ2-1; the D is unclear. The CDR3 totals 11 residues. Trimming left V 5 bases short and J 5 bases short, with 4 bases between.

The chain recombines TRBV5-1 with TRBJ2-1; tentatively, D is TRBD1 or TRBD2 (7 bases each). This CDR3 contains 15 residues. Per germline, CDR1 SGHRS and CDR2 YFSETQ. The ends were cut back, 4 bases at V and 3 bases at J, with 14 bases in the middle. CDR3 DNA: TGCGCCAGCAGCCTGGGAGGGACAGACTACAATGAGCAGTTCTTC. Its translation: CASSLGGTDYNEQFF.

The genes are TRBV6-6 and TRBJ1-5; D is uncertain. Trimming took 6 bases from V and 0 from J, leaving 12 bases between them. This CDR3 contains 15 residues. The germline V gene encodes CDR1 MNHNY and CDR2 SVGAGI (reference sequence). The CDR3 spells CASSLTPYSNQPQHF. CDR3 sequence (DNA): TGTGCCAGCAGCTTAACCCCCTATAGCAATCAGCCCCAGCATTTT.